This T cell receptor beta chain was identified during a study of T cells in Graves' hyperthyroidism and ophthalmopathy. The wider study: At the time of initial diagnosis and before any treatment, peripheral blood was collected.

Study conclusions and caveats: Most thyroid clonotypes that were expanded above 0.001 also turned up in blood.

RNA transcripts gave rise to amplified TCR beta CDR3 regions. During a first-round RT-PCR of the TCR CDR3, the HTBI primer set was used. TCRdb re-called the multiplex PCR reads with MiXCR, one entry per CDR3 protein. The sample includes hundreds of thousands of distinct CDR3 sequences, about 24% seen only once; the top ten take approximately 10%. Uncontrolled infections, other autoimmune diseases, pregnancy or lactation led to exclusion of patients. A roughly 9.3 ml volume of fresh peripheral blood provided the PBMCs. The table lists this clonotype with many counts. Its antigen is currently unknown. What was sequenced was blood. The source of this sequence is a woman in her 30s with Graves' ophthalmopathy.

CDR3 protein: CAWMPRLAKNIQYF. CDR3 nucleotides: TGTGCCTGGATGCCCAGGCTAGCCAAAAACATTCAGTACTTC. This sequence joins TRBV30 and TRBJ2-4, with unresolved D. From germline, CDR1 is GTSNPN and CDR2 SVGIG (reference sequence). Trimming removed 4 bases at V and 0 bases at J, with 10 bases between. The CDR3 is 14 amino acids.